The 19 T cell receptor beta chains listed next were all sequenced from one sample in a study of cytomegalovirus exposure and HLA in healthy donors. The PCR made use of 60 Vbeta and 13 Jbeta primers. The protocol was immunoSEQ multiplex PCR, while the TCRdb copy is restricted to in-frame clones and leaves out a portion. The data contain some 170,000 clones, about four fifths of them singletons. The sample consisted of PBMCs. The receptors originated from a woman under 30 in good health and CMV-seropositive.

The chain uses TRBV7-8 and TRBJ2-1; 15 bases map to TRBD2. Trimming cost V 5 bases and J 10 bases; bases outside gene matches: 3. The CDR3 has 14 amino acids. Germline CDR1 and CDR2: SGHVS and FQNEAQ. The CDR3 DNA reads TGTGCCAGCAGCCCTGGACTAGCGGGGGGGGAGCAGTTCTTC. Its translation is CASSPGLAGGEQFF.

The chain couples TRBV19 to TRBJ2-2, with D possibly TRBD1 on 6 matching bases. CDR1 and CDR2 (germline): LNHDA, SQIVND (reference sequence). CDR3 length: 13 residues. V was trimmed by 5 bases and J by 6 bases, leaving 10 bases between them. In DNA form, the CDR3 reads TGTGCCAGTAGTTCACAGGGTCCCGGGGAGCTGTTTTTT. This translates into CASSSQGPGELFF.

V and J are TRBV5-4 and TRBJ2-5; 9 bases agree with TRBD2. CDR3 length: 15 amino acids. Germline V gene lookup returns CDR1 SGHNT and CDR2 YYREEE (reference sequence). Trimming removed 0 bases from V and 2 bases from J; junction bases left unmatched: 2. The CDR3 DNA is TGTGCCAGCAGCTTGGTTAGCGGGGGTCAAGAGACCCAGTACTTC. As protein: CASSLVSGGQETQYF.

The rearrangement links TRBV27 to TRBJ1-4; TRBD1 matches at 10 bases. J was trimmed by 5 bases and V by 8 bases; bases with no gene match: 14. Germline CDR1 reads MNHEY; CDR2 reads SMNVEV (reference sequence). This CDR3 has 17 amino acids. DNA of the CDR3: TGTGCCAGCCACCGGACAGGGGGAGTTATTGTCAATGAAAAACTGTTTTTT. As protein: CASHRTGGVIVNEKLFF.

The chain carries TRBV7-9 and TRBJ2-6; D remains unclear. There are 14 residues in the CDR3. Trimming removed 3 bases from V and 4 bases from J, with 7 bases in between. CDR1 is SEHNR and CDR2 is FQNEAQ in the germline V gene (reference sequence). CDR3 in amino acids: CASSFAAGANVLTF. The CDR3 region has the DNA TGTGCCAGCAGCTTTGCGGCCGGGGCCAACGTCCTGACTTTC.

V and J are TRBV13 and TRBJ2-1; TRBD2 is a possible D gene (6 bases). Trimming took 4 bases from V and 4 from J, leaving 14 bases between them. The V gene's germline CDR1 is PRHDT and CDR2 FYEKMQ (reference sequence). The CDR3 runs 15 residues. The CDR3 nucleotides read TGTGCCAGCAGCTCGGATAGCGGCCCTTACAATGAGCAGTTCTTC. This translates into CASSSDSGPYNEQFF.

This sequence joins TRBV7-6 and TRBJ1-2; no reliable D call. In germline, CDR1 is SGHVS, CDR2 FNYEAQ. There are 13 residues in the CDR3. V lost 4 bases, J lost 6 bases, and 12 bases lay in between. CDR3 residues: CASSYGVEDGYTF. The CDR3, as DNA: TGTGCCAGCAGCTACGGGGTCGAGGATGGCTACACCTTC. Drawing the rest from reference TRBV7-6 and TRBJ1-2, the complete variable domain is GAGVSQSPRYKVTKRGQDVALRCDPISGHVSLYWYRQALGQGPEFLTYFNYEAQQDKSGLPNDRFSAERPEGSISTLTIQRTEQRDSAMYRCASSYGVEDGYTFGSGTRLTVV.

This clone has a handful of counts. The chain couples TRBV5-6 to TRBJ1-5, with D hard to call. The CDR3 totals 13 residues. V lost 1 base and J 7 bases, leaving 9 bases between the germline ends. CDR1 and CDR2 from the germline V gene are SGHDT and YYEEEE. CDR3 region: CASSLSPGQPQHF. CDR3 bases: TGTGCCAGCAGCTTGAGCCCAGGCCAGCCCCAGCATTTT.

V is TRBV6-5 and J is TRBJ1-2; 9 bases agree with TRBD1. There are 14 residues in the CDR3. From germline, CDR1 is MNHEY and CDR2 SVGAGI. V shed 5 bases and J 4 bases; nucleotides not matched to a gene: 5. In DNA, the CDR3 is TGTGCCAGCAGTCGAGGACAGGGGATCTATGGCTACACCTTC. The encoded protein is CASSRGQGIYGYTF.

The J gene is TRBJ1-6, the V gene TRBV30; perhaps TRBD1 as D (5 bases). This CDR3 is 17 amino acids long. Trimming removed 1 base from V and 7 bases from J, with 20 bases in between. Germline assignment: CDR1 GTSNPN and CDR2 SVGIG (reference sequence). The CDR3 nucleotides read TGTGCCTGGAGTGACTTTAGAGTACAGGTGCCCAATTCACCCCTCCACTTT. Translating it yields CAWSDFRVQVPNSPLHF. The full variable domain, completed using reference TRBV30 and TRBJ1-6, is SQTIHQWPATLVQPVGSPLSLECTVEGTSNPNLYWYRQAAGRGLQLLFYSVGIGQISSEVPQNLSASRPQDRQFILSSKKLLLSDSGFYLCAWSDFRVQVPNSPLHFGNGTRLTVT.

This rearrangement joins TRBV4-2 to TRBJ2-1; D is uncertain. The CDR3 length is 14 residues. V was pared by 1 base and J by 10 bases, with 14 bases between. Germline lookup yields CDR1 LGHNA and CDR2 YNFKEQ. The CDR3 region has the DNA TGTGCCAGCAGCCAAGCGTCGGATGGGCAGGAGCAGTTCTTC. Translation: CASSQASDGQEQFF.

The V gene is TRBV4-1, the J gene TRBJ1-2; possible D gene TRBD1, 5 bases. The CDR3 runs 15 residues. V lost 7 bases to trimming and J lost 3 bases, with 18 bases between them. The V gene's germline CDR1 is MGHRA and CDR2 YSYEKL. CDR3 residues: CASNDRMRGDYGYTF. The CDR3 region has the DNA TGCGCCAGCAACGACAGAATGCGGGGTGACTATGGCTACACCTTC.

The chain combines TRBV4-2 with TRBJ1-6, with D possibly matching TRBD1 (5 bases). The germline V and J ends were trimmed by 3 bases and 5 bases, with 17 bases remaining between them. The CDR3 loop spans 17 amino acids. Germline V CDR1 and CDR2: LGHNA, YNFKEQ. Here the CDR3 reads CASSHETDSGDNSPLHF. For the CDR3, the DNA is TGTGCCAGCAGCCATGAGACTGACAGTGGGGATAATTCACCCCTCCACTTT.

A single count supports this clone. The rearrangement joins TRBV2 to TRBJ1-5, with 7 bases that match TRBD1. The trim removed 5 bases at V and 4 bases at J, leaving 14 bases unmatched. The V gene's germline CDR1 is SNHLY and CDR2 FYNNEI. The CDR3 contains 17 residues. In nucleotides, the CDR3 is TGTGCCAGCAGTTGGGACCGAACAGGGGCGGTAAATCAGCCCCAGCATTTT. This translates into CASSWDRTGAVNQPQHF. Based on the CDR3 plus reference TRBV2 and TRBJ1-5, the full variable domain is EPEVTQTPSHQVTQMGQEVILRCVPISNHLYFYWYRQILGQKVEFLVSFYNNEISEKSEIFDDQFSVERPDGSNFTLKIRSTKLEDSAMYFCASSWDRTGAVNQPQHFGDGTRLSIL.

The V and J genes are TRBV19 and TRBJ2-7; 8 bases fit TRBD1. This CDR3 contains 14 residues. V shed 3 bases and J 6 bases; nucleotides not matched to a gene: 7. The germline V gene encodes CDR1 LNHDA and CDR2 SQIVND (reference sequence). The CDR3, as DNA: TGTGCCAGTAGTATTGGTCCAGGGGGCGGCGAGCAGTACTTC. It specifies CASSIGPGGGEQYF.

The rearrangement joins TRBV7-6 to TRBJ1-2; D is possibly TRBD1 (6 bases). The CDR3 runs 15 residues. The V gene lost 5 bases and the J gene lost 8 bases, with 21 bases spanning the gap. The V gene's germline CDR1 is SGHVS and CDR2 FNYEAQ. In nucleotides, the CDR3 is TGTGCCAGCAGCCGTGGTCAGGGGCCCGAACGGGGCTACACCTTC. It yields the protein CASSRGQGPERGYTF.

The chain recombines TRBV6-5 with TRBJ1-2, with 8 bases identical to TRBD1. CDR1 MNHEY and CDR2 SVGAGI come from the germline V gene. The CDR3 has 15 amino acids. V shed 5 bases, J shed 6 bases, and the junction held 11 bases outside the gene matches. The chain's CDR3 is CASSKLPDRVNGYTF. The CDR3 bases are TGTGCCAGCAGTAAGCTCCCGGACAGGGTGAATGGCTACACCTTC.

The genes are TRBV27 and TRBJ2-3, with a weak D call TRBD1 (6 bases). The CDR3 is 15 residues long. CDR1 is MNHEY and CDR2 is SMNVEV in the germline V gene (reference sequence). With 3 bases removed from V and 0 bases from J, the gap between germline ends came to 10 bases. The CDR3 reads CASSFGTTSTDTQYF. The CDR3 DNA follows: TGTGCCAGCAGTTTTGGGACAACTAGCACAGATACGCAGTATTTT.

The gene calls are TRBV7-3 and TRBJ2-7, with D maybe TRBD2 (7 bases). The CDR3 has 14 residues. CDR1 SGHTA and CDR2 FQGTGA come from the germline V gene. The V gene lost 7 bases and the J gene lost 6 bases, with 19 bases spanning the gap. CDR3 nucleotides: TGTGCCAGCAAACCCTCGGGGGCTAGCGGCGAGCAGTACTTC. Translation: CASKPSGASGEQYF.